The 9 T cell receptor beta chains below all came from one sample that was sequenced in a study of molecular identifiers for immune sequencing clone quantification. TCRdb reanalysed the PCR reads using MiXCR and keeps one entry per CDR3 protein. Of some 590,000 distinct CDR3 sequences in the sample, roughly 25% were seen once. The sample was naive CD8+ T cells from blood, with Jurkat cell RNA spiked in. As to subset: FACS-sorted CD8+CD4-CCR7+CD45RA+ naive T cells. All receptors derive from a human donor in good health. Some libraries in this study had Jurkat cell RNA spiked in.

This clonotype was seen only a few times. The rearrangement uses TRBV6-5 and TRBJ1-2, with 8 bases matching TRBD1. CDR1 and CDR2 from the germline V gene are MNHEY and SVGAGI. This CDR3 is 16 amino acids long. The V segment lost 0 bases and the J segment 6 bases; nucleotides outside the gene matches: 9. Written as DNA, the CDR3 is TGTGCCAGCAGTTACTCGATAGGGGACAGGCTGAATGGCTACACCTTC. Amino acids: CASSYSIGDRLNGYTF.

This clonotype was seen many times. The CDR3 DNA reads as TGTGCCAGCAGTTATATTTACAGTAGCACAGATACGCAGTATTTT. The encoded protein is CASSYIYSSTDTQYF. V is TRBV6-5 and J is TRBJ2-3; D unclear. This CDR3 contains 15 residues. Trimming cost V 3 bases and J 0 bases, with 10 bases left between them. Germline V gene data show CDR1 as MNHEY and CDR2 as SVGAGI.

This clonotype was seen repeatedly, ten times or more. The CDR3 DNA reads as TGTGCCAGCCAAAGTATGGGACAGAGAGCCAACACTGAAGCTTTCTTT. It is translated as CASQSMGQRANTEAFF. V is TRBV27 and J is TRBJ1-1; 7 bases agree with TRBD1. The junction had 14 bases not matched to a gene; V was cut back by 8 bases and J by 2 bases. The CDR3 covers 16 residues. Germline V gene data show CDR1 as MNHEY and CDR2 as SMNVEV (reference sequence).

The chain couples TRBV27 to TRBJ2-3, with unresolved D. CDR1 and CDR2 (germline): MNHEY, SMNVEV (reference sequence). The ends were cut back, 2 bases at V and 3 bases at J, with 15 bases in the middle. This CDR3 has 16 residues. The CDR3 nucleotides are TGTGCCAGCAGTTTACTTCTCCCCCACGGGACAGATACGCAGTATTTT. Encoded protein: CASSLLLPHGTDTQYF.

In its sample, this clonotype was seen a few times. This sequence joins TRBV14 and TRBJ2-5; 10 bases fit TRBD2. CDR1 is SGHDN and CDR2 is FVKESK in the germline V gene. The CDR3 length is 16 residues. Unmatched junction bases numbered 5, after V lost 4 bases and J lost 0 bases. The CDR3 DNA reads as TGTGCCAGCAGCCGCAGGACTAGCGGAAACCAAGAGACCCAGTACTTC. It codes for CASSRRTSGNQETQYF.

Concerning this clonotype itself: The germline gene is not matched at one end of the junction; a read error may be the cause. V usage is TRBV5-1 and J usage is TRBJ2-7; D perhaps matches TRBD1 (6 bases). This CDR3 region has 13 residues. The germline CDR1 and CDR2 sequences are SGHRS and YFSETQ. As DNA, the CDR3 is TGCGCCGGCAGCTCGGGACAAACCCACGAGCAGTACTTC. It codes for CAGSSGQTHEQYF.

This clonotype was detected many times. The chain combines TRBV20-1 with TRBJ2-7; 9 bases match TRBD1. The CDR3 extends over 14 amino acids. Germline CDR1 and CDR2: DFQATT and SNEGSKA (reference sequence). The V gene end was trimmed by 6 bases and the J gene end by 1 base; junction bases not matched to a gene: 7. As DNA, the CDR3 is TGCAGTGCCAACCGGGACAGGGCGTCCTACGAGCAGTACTTC. Protein product: CSANRDRASYEQYF.

J is TRBJ2-7 and V is TRBV6-2 or TRBV6-3; D is undetermined. The CDR3 is 15 residues long. The V gene's germline CDR1 is MNHEY and CDR2 SVGEGT. V dropped 1 base and J dropped 3 bases, with 13 bases sitting between them. CDR3 protein: CASSYLRATHYEQYF. The CDR3 DNA follows: TGTGCCAGCAGTTACTTACGGGCGACGCACTACGAGCAGTACTTC.

The DNA of the CDR3 is TGTGCCAGTAGTACCGTGACCCAATATAGCAATCAGCCCCAGCATTTT. Protein: CASSTVTQYSNQPQHF. J is TRBJ1-5 and V is TRBV19; D not resolved. V lost 4 bases and J lost 0, with 13 bases in between. Germline-derived CDR1 and CDR2 are LNHDA and SQIVND (reference sequence). The CDR3 covers 16 residues.